This TCR beta chain was identified during a study of blood T cell repertoires in COVID-19. Study-wide background: Samples of COVID-19 (acute and convalescent) were obtained from the United States, Italy and Spain. T cells, B-cell-depleted T cells, or PBMCs provided the cDNA or gDNA that served as material.

The Seattle site enrolled patients during active infection and followed them longitudinally. In the original processing: Reference gene primer amplification gave nucleated cell count estimates. Assay used: immunoSEQ multiplex PCR; TCRdb lists only in-frame clones, some missing. That table is the source of V, J and clone size, and D and trimming were worked out from the DNA. The sample contains about 260,000 clones, approximately 89% of which appear only once. Per germline, CDR1 MNHNY and CDR2 SVGAGI (reference sequence). The CDR3 sequence is 16 residues long. V was pared by 4 bases and J by 7 bases, with 11 bases of the junction left unmatched.

The specimen sequenced was peripheral blood. The receptor was isolated from a woman aged 70 to 79 with COVID-19, enrolled during active disease. This chain joins TRBV6-6 and TRBJ1-4; 8 positions match TRBD1. The CDR3 nucleotides read TGTGCCAGCAGTTTAAAGCAGGGGGCAGGGGGTGAAAAACTGTTTTTT. This gives the protein CASSLKQGAGGEKLFF.